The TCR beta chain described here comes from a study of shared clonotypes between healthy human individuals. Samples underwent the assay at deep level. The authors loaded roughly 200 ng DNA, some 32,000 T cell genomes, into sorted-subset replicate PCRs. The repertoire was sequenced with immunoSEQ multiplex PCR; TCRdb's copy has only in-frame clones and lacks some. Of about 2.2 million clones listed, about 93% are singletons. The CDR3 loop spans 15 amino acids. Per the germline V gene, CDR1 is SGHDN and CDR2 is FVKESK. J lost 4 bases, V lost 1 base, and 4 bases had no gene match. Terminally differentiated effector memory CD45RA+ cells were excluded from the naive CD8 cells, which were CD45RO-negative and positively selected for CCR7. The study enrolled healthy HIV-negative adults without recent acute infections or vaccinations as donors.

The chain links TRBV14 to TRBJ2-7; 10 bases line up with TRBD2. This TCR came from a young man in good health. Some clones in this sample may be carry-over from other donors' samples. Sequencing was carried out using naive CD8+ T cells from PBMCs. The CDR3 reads CASSQGPSGSYEQYF. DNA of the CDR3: TGTGCCAGCAGCCAAGGTCCTAGCGGGAGTTACGAGCAGTACTTC.